This T cell receptor beta chain originates from a study of T cell responses to AZD1222 COVID-19 vaccine. This clone is a singleton in its sample. This CDR3 has 16 residues. Germline CDR1 is MNHEY and CDR2 is SVGAGI. Trimming took 0 bases from V and 1 from J, leaving 12 bases between them. Sequencing used immunoSEQ multiplex PCR; TCRdb keeps in-frame clones, though not all of them. Of about 180,000 clones in the sample, around 88% were seen once. Sequenced here: peripheral blood, sampled 28 days after the second AZD1222 dose. The rearrangement joins TRBV6-5 to TRBJ1-2; D gene unclear. The source of this sequence is an adult who received the AZD1222 COVID-19 vaccine. The CDR3 DNA reads TGTGCCAGCAGTTACTCCCCCCCCACAAGTAACTATGGCTACACCTTC. Its translation is CASSYSPPTSNYGYTF.